Listed here is a single TCR beta chain. This sample was included in a study of cytomegalovirus exposure and HLA in healthy donors. Separate from the 666-subject first cohort was the approximately 120-subject validation cohort, to which the donors belonged. The germline V and J ends were trimmed by 3 bases and 9 bases, with 18 bases remaining between them. The CDR3 is 15 residues long. In germline, CDR1 is SGHVS, CDR2 FNYEAQ. This table comes from immunoSEQ multiplex PCR, and its TCRdb copy is limited to in-frame clones, with some not included. The table includes 150,000 to 250,000 clones, roughly 82% detected once.

This receptor was taken from a woman aged 25 to 45 in good health and CMV-seropositive. The sequenced sample was PBMCs. The genes are TRBV7-6 and TRBJ2-1; D gene ambiguous. CDR3 loop: CASSFIPGQYGEQFF. The CDR3 DNA reads as TGTGCCAGCAGCTTTATTCCAGGCCAGTACGGTGAGCAGTTCTTC.